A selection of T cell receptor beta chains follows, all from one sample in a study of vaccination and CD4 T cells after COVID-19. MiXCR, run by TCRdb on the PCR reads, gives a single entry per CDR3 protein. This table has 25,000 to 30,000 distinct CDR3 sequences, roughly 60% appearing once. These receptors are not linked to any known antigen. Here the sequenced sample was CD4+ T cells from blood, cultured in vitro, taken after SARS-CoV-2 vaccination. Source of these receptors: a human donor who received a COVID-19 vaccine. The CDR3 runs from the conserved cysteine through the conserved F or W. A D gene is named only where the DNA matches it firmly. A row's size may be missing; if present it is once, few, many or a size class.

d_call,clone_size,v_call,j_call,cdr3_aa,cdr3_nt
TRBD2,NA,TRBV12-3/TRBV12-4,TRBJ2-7,CASSRNWGGEGPYEQYF,TGTGCCAGCAGCCGTAATTGGGGGGGGGAAGGTCCCTACGAGCAGTACTTC
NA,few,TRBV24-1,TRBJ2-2,CATSPPGTGELFF,TGTGCCACCAGTCCTCCGGGCACCGGGGAGCTGTTTTTT
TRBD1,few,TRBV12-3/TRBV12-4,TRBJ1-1,CASSAATTGVTEAFF,TGTGCCAGCAGTGCAGCCACGACAGGGGTGACTGAAGCTTTCTTT
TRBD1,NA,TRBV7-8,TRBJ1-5,CASSPTLKQGAAQHF,TGTGCCAGCAGCCCCACCTTAAAACAGGGGGCAGCCCAGCATTTT
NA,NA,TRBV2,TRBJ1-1,CASSESRGNTEAFF,TGTGCCAGCAGTGAATCGAGGGGCAACACTGAAGCTTTCTTT
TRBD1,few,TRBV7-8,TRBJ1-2,CASSLAVGQGYGYTF,TGTGCCAGCAGCTTAGCAGTGGGACAGGGCTATGGCTACACCTTC
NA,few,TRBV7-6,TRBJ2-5,CASSLAGGPVETQYF,TGTGCCAGCAGCTTAGCGGGGGGGCCGGTAGAGACCCAGTACTTC
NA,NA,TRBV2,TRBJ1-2,CASSGKGIYGYTF,TGTGCCAGCAGTGGGAAGGGGATCTATGGCTACACCTTC
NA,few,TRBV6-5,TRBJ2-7,CASSYSGVGMVPTYEQYF,TGTGCCAGCAGTTACTCGGGTGTGGGAATGGTCCCGACCTACGAGCAGTACTTC
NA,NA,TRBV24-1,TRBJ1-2,CATSGKQTFYGYTF,TGTGCCACCAGTGGGAAACAAACCTTCTATGGCTACACCTTC
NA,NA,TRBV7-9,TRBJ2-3,CASSWRVEGTQYF,TGTGCCAGCAGCTGGAGGGTGGAGGGGACGCAGTATTTT
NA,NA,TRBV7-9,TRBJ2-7,CASKERGGYEQYF,TGTGCCAGCAAGGAAAGGGGCGGCTACGAGCAGTACTTC
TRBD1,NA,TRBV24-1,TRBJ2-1,CATRQGSYNEQFF,TGTGCCACGAGACAGGGCTCCTACAATGAGCAGTTCTTC
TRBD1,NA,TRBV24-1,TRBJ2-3,CATSETGTGAYTDTQYF,TGTGCCACCAGTGAAACCGGGACAGGGGCTTATACAGATACGCAGTATTTT
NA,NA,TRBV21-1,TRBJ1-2,CASSNVGGLLGYTF,TGTGCCAGCAGCAATGTGGGGGGGCTCTTAGGCTACACCTTC
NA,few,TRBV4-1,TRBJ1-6,CASSQDGTLGNSPLHF,TGCGCCAGCAGCCAAGATGGGACTCTAGGGAATTCACCCCTCCACTTT